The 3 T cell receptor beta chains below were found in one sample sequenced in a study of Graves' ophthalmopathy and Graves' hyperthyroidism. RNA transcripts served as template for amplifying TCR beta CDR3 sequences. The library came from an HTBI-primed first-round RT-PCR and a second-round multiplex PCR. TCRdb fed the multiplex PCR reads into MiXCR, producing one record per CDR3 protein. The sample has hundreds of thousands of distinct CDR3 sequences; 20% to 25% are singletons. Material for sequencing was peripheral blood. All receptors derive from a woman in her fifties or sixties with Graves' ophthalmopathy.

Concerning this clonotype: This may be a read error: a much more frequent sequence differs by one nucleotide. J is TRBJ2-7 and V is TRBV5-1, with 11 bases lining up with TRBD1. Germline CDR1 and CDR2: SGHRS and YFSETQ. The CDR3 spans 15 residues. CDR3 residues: CASSLDGTGGGEQCF. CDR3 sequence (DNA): TGCGCCAGCAGCTTGGATGGGACAGGGGGTGGCGAGCAGTGCTTC.

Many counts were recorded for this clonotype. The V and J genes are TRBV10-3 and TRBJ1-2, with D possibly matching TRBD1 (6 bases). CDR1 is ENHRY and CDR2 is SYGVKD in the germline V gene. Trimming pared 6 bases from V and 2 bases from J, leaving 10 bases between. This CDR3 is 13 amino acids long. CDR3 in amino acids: CAISERGNYGYTF. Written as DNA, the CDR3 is TGTGCCATCAGCGAAAGGGGGAACTATGGCTACACCTTC.

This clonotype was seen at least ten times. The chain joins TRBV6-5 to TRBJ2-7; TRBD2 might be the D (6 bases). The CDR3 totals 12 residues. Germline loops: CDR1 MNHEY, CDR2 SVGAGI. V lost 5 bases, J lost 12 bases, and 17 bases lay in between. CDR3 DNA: TGTGCCAGCAGTAACTACGGGGGTTTAAGGTACTTC. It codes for CASSNYGGLRYF.